A selection of T cell receptor beta chains follows, all from one sample in a study of cytomegalovirus exposure and HLA in healthy donors. TCRdb's table, derived via immunoSEQ multiplex PCR, lists solely in-frame clones and lacks some. The sample lists some 100,000 clones, about 70% occurring once. Sequenced sample: PBMCs. These receptors were taken from a woman between 35 and 50 years old in good health and CMV-seronegative. CDR3s include the opening cysteine and the closing phenylalanine or tryptophan. The order of the fields is clone size, J gene, D gene, CDR3 length, V gene, CDR3 DNA, CDR3 protein. A D gene is named only where the DNA matches it firmly. The size entry is marked missing in some rows and otherwise reads once, few, many or a size class.

clone size: once
J gene: TRBJ2-1
D gene: .
CDR3 length: 17
V gene: TRBV4-1
CDR3 DNA: TGCGCCAGCAGCCAAGTTGAACTCGGGGATAGCTACAATGAGCAGTTCTTC
CDR3 protein: CASSQVELGDSYNEQFF

clone size: .
J gene: TRBJ2-1
D gene: TRBD2
CDR3 length: 16
V gene: TRBV14
CDR3 DNA: TGTGCCAGCAGCCAAGATAGGCTAGCGGGAGGGAATGAGCAGTTCTTC
CDR3 protein: CASSQDRLAGGNEQFF

clone size: .
J gene: TRBJ1-4
D gene: .
CDR3 length: 19
V gene: TRBV21-1
CDR3 DNA: TGTGCCAGCAGCAAAGTTTGGGGAGCGAGCAAGGCAACTAATGAAAAACTGTTTTTT
CDR3 protein: CASSKVWGASKATNEKLFF

clone size: .
J gene: TRBJ2-2
D gene: .
CDR3 length: 22
V gene: TRBV5-3
CDR3 DNA: TGTGCCAGATACCACGACCCAGGGGTGGGTAGGCATAGAAATGATGCCTCCGGGGAGCTGTTTTTT
CDR3 protein: CARYHDPGVGRHRNDASGELFF

clone size: .
J gene: TRBJ1-4
D gene: .
CDR3 length: 16
V gene: TRBV10-2
CDR3 DNA: TGCGCCAGCAGTGAGTCGAAGTGGGGGGGCGACGAAAAACTGTTTTTT
CDR3 protein: CASSESKWGGDEKLFF

clone size: .
J gene: TRBJ2-5
D gene: .
CDR3 length: 15
V gene: TRBV4-1
CDR3 DNA: TGCGCCAGCAGCCAAGATCAGGCTAGCCGGGAGACCCAGTACTTC
CDR3 protein: CASSQDQASRETQYF

clone size: .
J gene: TRBJ2-1
D gene: .
CDR3 length: 16
V gene: TRBV14
CDR3 DNA: TGTGCCAGCAGCCAGGGAGTAAATCCGAACTACAATGAGCAGTTCTTC
CDR3 protein: CASSQGVNPNYNEQFF

clone size: .
J gene: TRBJ1-2
D gene: .
CDR3 length: 14
V gene: TRBV7-2
CDR3 DNA: TGTGCCAGCACCCTGCTCCACAGGGAAGGAGGCTACACCTTC
CDR3 protein: CASTLLHREGGYTF

clone size: .
J gene: TRBJ2-7
D gene: TRBD2
CDR3 length: 14
V gene: TRBV29-1
CDR3 DNA: TGCAGCGTTGAGTCTAGCGGGAGCGGCTACGAGCAGTACTTC
CDR3 protein: CSVESSGSGYEQYF

clone size: .
J gene: TRBJ2-7
D gene: .
CDR3 length: 14
V gene: TRBV7-2
CDR3 DNA: TGTGCCAGCAGCTTACTCGGCAGGGCCCACGAGCAGTACTTC
CDR3 protein: CASSLLGRAHEQYF